This is a list of T cell receptor beta chains from one sample in a study of T cells in Graves' hyperthyroidism and ophthalmopathy. TCRdb re-derived calls from the multiplex PCR reads in MiXCR, one entry per CDR3 protein. The data contain roughly 400,000 distinct CDR3 sequences, more than 15% of them singletons. Material for sequencing was blood. These receptors were collected from a woman between 18 and 29 years old with Graves' hyperthyroidism that later progressed to Graves' ophthalmopathy. Each CDR3 is given with its conserved first and last residue. Fields, in order: J gene, D gene, V gene, clone size, CDR3 DNA, CDR3 protein. The D gene is left open where the match is weak. Size is stated for part of the rows, as once, few or many counts, or as a class when the clone is expanded.

J gene: TRBJ2-7; D gene: -; V gene: TRBV20-1; clone size: many; CDR3 DNA: TGCAGTGCTAGACCGGGACGTTACTCCTACGAGCAGTACTTC; CDR3 protein: CSARPGRYSYEQYF
J gene: TRBJ1-1; D gene: -; V gene: TRBV11-2; clone size: many; CDR3 DNA: TGTGCCAGCAGCTTAATAGCGTTGGCAGGGCTGAACACTGAAGCTTTCTTT; CDR3 protein: CASSLIALAGLNTEAFF
J gene: TRBJ2-5; D gene: TRBD2; V gene: TRBV28; clone size: many; CDR3 DNA: TGTGCCAGCAGTTTCATAGCGGGAGCAGAGACCCAGTACTTC; CDR3 protein: CASSFIAGAETQYF
J gene: TRBJ2-2; D gene: -; V gene: TRBV3-1; clone size: many; CDR3 DNA: TGTGCCAGCAGCCAAAGGACATTGAGAGGGGACACCGGGGAGCTGTTTTTT; CDR3 protein: CASSQRTLRGDTGELFF
J gene: TRBJ2-6; D gene: -; V gene: TRBV18; clone size: few; CDR3 DNA: TGTGCCAGCTCACCCGGGGGGCCCAACTCTGGGGCCAACGTCCTGACTTTC; CDR3 protein: CASSPGGPNSGANVLTF
J gene: TRBJ2-5; D gene: TRBD2; V gene: TRBV30; clone size: few; CDR3 DNA: TGTGCCTGGAGTGGACTAGCGGGAGTGACGAAGACCCAGTACTTC; CDR3 protein: CAWSGLAGVTKTQYF
J gene: TRBJ1-1; D gene: -; V gene: TRBV20-1; clone size: few; CDR3 DNA: TGCAGTGCTAGAGGATCCACAGGGATCTCTGAAGCTTTCTTT; CDR3 protein: CSARGSTGISEAFF
J gene: TRBJ1-1; D gene: -; V gene: TRBV7-3; clone size: few; CDR3 DNA: TGTGCCAGCAGCTCACAGGGTACCACTGAAGCTTTCTTT; CDR3 protein: CASSSQGTTEAFF
J gene: TRBJ2-1; D gene: TRBD1; V gene: TRBV20-1; clone size: -; CDR3 DNA: TGCAGTGCTAGTCTCGGGACAGGAGTAGGTAATGAGCAGTTCTTC; CDR3 protein: CSASLGTGVGNEQFF
J gene: TRBJ2-7; D gene: TRBD1; V gene: TRBV28; clone size: -; CDR3 DNA: TGTGCCAGCAGTCCTTACAGGGGGCAATACGAGCAGTACTTC; CDR3 protein: CASSPYRGQYEQYF
J gene: TRBJ1-1; D gene: -; V gene: TRBV6-2/TRBV6-3; clone size: many; CDR3 DNA: TGTGCCAGCAGTTTCCCCCTGATACAGGGTCCCAACACTGAAGCTTTCTTT; CDR3 protein: CASSFPLIQGPNTEAFF
J gene: TRBJ2-7; D gene: -; V gene: TRBV11-1; clone size: medium-sized; CDR3 DNA: TGTGCCAGCAGCTCGAGGAGCTCCTACGAGCAGTACTTC; CDR3 protein: CASSSRSSYEQYF
J gene: TRBJ1-5; D gene: TRBD1; V gene: TRBV2; clone size: many; CDR3 DNA: TGTGCCAGCAGTGTGGGACAGGGCCGCAATCAGCCCCAGCATTTT; CDR3 protein: CASSVGQGRNQPQHF
J gene: TRBJ1-4; D gene: TRBD1; V gene: TRBV12-3/TRBV12-4; clone size: many; CDR3 DNA: TGTGCCAGCGGGGGCAGGGGGGAAAAACTGTTTTTT; CDR3 protein: CASGGRGEKLFF
J gene: TRBJ2-5; D gene: -; V gene: TRBV13; clone size: many; CDR3 DNA: TGTGCCAGCAGCCCGGATACAGGGAATGGTGGAAAGACCCAGTACTTC; CDR3 protein: CASSPDTGNGGKTQYF
J gene: TRBJ1-1; D gene: -; V gene: TRBV28; clone size: many; CDR3 DNA: TGTGCCAGCAGTTCAGAGACGGAAACTGAGGACACTGAAGCTTTCTTT; CDR3 protein: CASSSETETEDTEAFF
J gene: TRBJ2-1; D gene: -; V gene: TRBV28; clone size: many; CDR3 DNA: TGTGCCAGCAGTTTTCCTTCCCGTTTTACACCTCTCCAACCTGACTACAATGAGCAGTTCTTC; CDR3 protein: CASSFPSRFTPLQPDYNEQFF
J gene: TRBJ2-7; D gene: -; V gene: TRBV6-2/TRBV6-3; clone size: many; CDR3 DNA: TGTGCCAGCAGGCCCTTTACCGGGCTAACCTACGAGCAGTACTTC; CDR3 protein: CASRPFTGLTYEQYF
J gene: TRBJ1-5; D gene: -; V gene: TRBV7-2; clone size: few; CDR3 DNA: TGTGCCAGCAGCTCCCCTTCGGGGGGTGATAGGCAGCCCCAGCATTTT; CDR3 protein: CASSSPSGGDRQPQHF
J gene: TRBJ2-3; D gene: TRBD2; V gene: TRBV15; clone size: few; CDR3 DNA: TGTGCCACCCTCTCACTAGCGGAGTCCACAGATACGCAGTATTTT; CDR3 protein: CATLSLAESTDTQYF
J gene: TRBJ1-4; D gene: -; V gene: TRBV7-2; clone size: many; CDR3 DNA: TGTGCCAGCAGCTTAGCGCGAGTCAGTGATGCAACTAATGAAAAACTGTTTTTT; CDR3 protein: CASSLARVSDATNEKLFF
J gene: TRBJ2-7; D gene: -; V gene: TRBV5-1; clone size: many; CDR3 DNA: TGCGCCAGCAGCTTGCGCTACCGGGAGACCTACGAGCAGTACTTC; CDR3 protein: CASSLRYRETYEQYF
J gene: TRBJ2-7; D gene: -; V gene: TRBV20-1; clone size: few; CDR3 DNA: TGCAGTGCGACCTTTGGGGGACGCTACGAGCAGTACTTC; CDR3 protein: CSATFGGRYEQYF
J gene: TRBJ1-2; D gene: -; V gene: TRBV28; clone size: many; CDR3 DNA: TGTGCCAGCAACGACGCAGGGGAGGATGGCTACACCTTC; CDR3 protein: CASNDAGEDGYTF
J gene: TRBJ2-5; D gene: TRBD2; V gene: TRBV12-3/TRBV12-4; clone size: many; CDR3 DNA: TGTGCCAGCACCCTAACTAGCGGGAGCGGAGAGACCCAGTACTTC; CDR3 protein: CASTLTSGSGETQYF
J gene: TRBJ2-5; D gene: -; V gene: TRBV7-2; clone size: many; CDR3 DNA: TGTGCCAGCATCCTTAGTCGGGACGAAGAGGAGACCCAGTACTTC; CDR3 protein: CASILSRDEEETQYF
J gene: TRBJ2-7; D gene: TRBD2; V gene: TRBV12-3/TRBV12-4; clone size: many; CDR3 DNA: TGTGCCAGCAGTAAGACGGGCGGGAGGGCGTGGGAGCAGTACTTC; CDR3 protein: CASSKTGGRAWEQYF
J gene: TRBJ2-3; D gene: TRBD2; V gene: TRBV20-1; clone size: many; CDR3 DNA: TGCAGTGCTAGTAGCGGGGGAGGGGTAGATACGCAGTATTTT; CDR3 protein: CSASSGGGVDTQYF
J gene: TRBJ2-3; D gene: TRBD2; V gene: TRBV5-5; clone size: many; CDR3 DNA: TGTGCCAGCAGCTTGGGACTAGCTTCTATTAGCCTTAGCACAGATACGCAGTATTTT; CDR3 protein: CASSLGLASISLSTDTQYF
J gene: TRBJ1-1; D gene: TRBD1; V gene: TRBV6-5; clone size: many; CDR3 DNA: TGTGCCAGCAGTTACTCCCGGACAGGGGTATGGGCTGAAGCTTTCTTT; CDR3 protein: CASSYSRTGVWAEAFF
J gene: TRBJ1-2; D gene: -; V gene: TRBV20-1; clone size: many; CDR3 DNA: TGCAGTGCTAGTGGCCCCTCCTGGTATGGCTACACCTTC; CDR3 protein: CSASGPSWYGYTF